Presented here are 23 T cell receptor beta chains from one specimen sequenced in a study of T cell responses to AZD1222 COVID-19 vaccine. The protocol was immunoSEQ multiplex PCR, while the TCRdb copy is restricted to in-frame clones and leaves out a portion. This table has roughly 93,000 clones, roughly nine tenths appearing once. Sample: peripheral blood, taken 28 days after the second AZD1222 dose. Receptors were obtained from an adult who received the AZD1222 COVID-19 vaccine.

The CDR3 protein is CASSPGQSNTEAFF. The CDR3 DNA follows: TGTGCCAGCAGCCCGGGACAGTCGAACACTGAAGCTTTCTTT. The V gene is TRBV7-9, the J gene TRBJ1-1; TRBD1 agrees at 7 bases. Germline V gives CDR1 SEHNR, CDR2 FQNEAQ (reference sequence). V shed 5 bases, J shed 1 base, and the junction held 4 bases outside the gene matches. CDR3 size: 14 residues.

V usage is TRBV4-1 and J usage is TRBJ2-7; 7 bases align to TRBD1. The germline CDR1 and CDR2 sequences are MGHRA and YSYEKL. This CDR3 comprises 15 residues. Trimming cost V 4 bases and J 0 bases; bases outside gene matches: 6. The CDR3 is CASSPTTGSSYEQYF. The DNA for the CDR3 is TGCGCCAGCAGCCCCACGACAGGGAGCTCCTACGAGCAGTACTTC.

The chain employs TRBV5-4 and TRBJ1-2; the D gene is possibly TRBD1 (5 bases). The CDR3 has 15 amino acids. Germline V gene sequence: CDR1 SGHNT, CDR2 YYREEE (reference sequence). The V end lost 1 base, the J end lost 0 bases, and 10 bases lay between the germline ends. The CDR3 protein is CASSLWGAPNYGYTF. CDR3 coding DNA: TGTGCCAGCAGCTTGTGGGGCGCCCCTAACTATGGCTACACCTTC.

This clone has only one observation. The chain's CDR3 is CASSVQLYNSPLHF. CDR3 sequence (DNA): TGTGCCAGCAGCGTACAGCTTTATAATTCACCCCTCCACTTT. V is TRBV9 and J is TRBJ1-6; no reliable D call. The V gene lost 1 base and the J gene lost 4 bases, with 6 bases spanning the gap. Per the germline V gene, CDR1 is SGDLS and CDR2 is YYNGEE. The CDR3 consists of 14 residues. The variable domain in full, completed from reference TRBV9 and TRBJ1-6, reads DSGVTQTPKHLITATGQRVTLRCSPRSGDLSVYWYQQSLDQGLQFLIQYYNGEERAKGNILERFSAQQFPDLHSELNLSSLELGDSALYFCASSVQLYNSPLHFGNGTRLTVT.

This chain links TRBV9 with TRBJ2-3, with TRBD2 matching over 12 bases. From germline, CDR1 is SGDLS and CDR2 YYNGEE. Trimming removed 4 bases from V and 0 bases from J; junction bases left unmatched: 6. The length of the CDR3 is 17 residues. The CDR3: CASSFRLAGESTDTQYF. DNA for the CDR3: TGTGCCAGCAGCTTCAGACTAGCGGGGGAGAGCACAGATACGCAGTATTTT.

This rearrangement joins TRBV10-3 to TRBJ2-7, with 8 bases identical to TRBD2. The CDR3 length is 16 residues. Germline lookup yields CDR1 ENHRY and CDR2 SYGVKD. V was pared by 6 bases and J by 3 bases, with 13 bases of the junction left unmatched. CDR3 DNA sequence: TGTGCCATCAGGGGCATAGCCGGGGGGGCGTACTACGAGCAGTACTTC. It codes for CAIRGIAGGAYYEQYF.

This chain links TRBV4-1 with TRBJ1-2, with no clear D. Germline assignment: CDR1 MGHRA and CDR2 YSYEKL. V gave up 0 bases and J gave up 6 bases, with 8 bases separating them. The CDR3 consists of 13 residues. The DNA for the CDR3 is TGCGCCAGCAGCCAAGACGGGTTCGATGGCTACACCTTC. Translating gives CASSQDGFDGYTF.

This rearrangement joins TRBV19 to TRBJ1-1, with 7 nucleotides matching TRBD1. The trim removed 4 bases at V and 7 bases at J, leaving 9 bases unmatched. Germline V CDR1 and CDR2: LNHDA, SQIVND (reference sequence). The CDR3 covers 14 residues. DNA of the CDR3: TGTGCCAGTAGTACCGGGGACAGCTACCATGAAGCTTTCTTT. Translated: CASSTGDSYHEAFF.

This clone was observed a single time. J is TRBJ1-1 and V is TRBV6-1; D remains unclear. This CDR3 comprises 14 residues. The germline V gene encodes CDR1 MNHNS and CDR2 SASEGT. Between the trimmed V and J ends, which lost 2 bases and 6 bases, there was a span of 13 bases. The CDR3 bases are TGTGCCAGCAGTGAACAGCCAGGAGAACCTGAAGCTTTCTTT. Its protein product is CASSEQPGEPEAFF.

The table lists this clone with a count of one. The rearrangement joins TRBV4-3 to TRBJ1-5, with D unresolved. Trimming cost V 4 bases and J 4 bases, with 8 bases left between them. Germline V lookup: CDR1 LGHNA, CDR2 YSLEER. CDR3 length equals 13 residues. The CDR3 coding sequence is TGCGCCAGCAGCCTTGGGAGAAATCAGCCCCAGCATTTT. Protein: CASSLGRNQPQHF.

The V gene is TRBV29-1, the J gene TRBJ2-1; D may be TRBD1 (5 bases). CDR1 and CDR2 (germline): SQVTM, ANQGSEA. Trimming left V 5 bases short and J 10 bases short, with 15 bases between. CDR3 length: 12 residues. The CDR3 DNA follows: TGCAGCGTTTCGGCAGGGAAGGTGGAGCAGTTCTTC. It translates to CSVSAGKVEQFF.

A single count supports this clone. The V and J genes are TRBV10-3 and TRBJ1-4, with 7 bases lining up with TRBD1. Germline CDR1 is ENHRY and CDR2 is SYGVKD. The V segment lost 3 bases and the J segment 5 bases; nucleotides outside the gene matches: 0. The CDR3 is made up of 13 amino acids. The CDR3 DNA is TGTGCCATCAGTGAAGGGGGCAATGAAAAACTGTTTTTT. Its translation: CAISEGGNEKLFF.

The chain links TRBV15 to TRBJ1-2, with D maybe TRBD1 (5 bases). The CDR3 is 14 amino acids. V shed 1 base and J shed 6 bases, with 12 bases lying between them. CDR1 is LNHNV and CDR2 is YYDKDF in the germline V gene (reference sequence). This CDR3 is CATSRATDTDGYTF. In DNA, the CDR3 is TGTGCCACCAGCAGAGCGACAGATACGGATGGCTACACCTTC. Combining the CDR3 with reference TRBV15 and TRBJ1-2 gives the whole variable domain DAMVIQNPRYQVTQFGKPVTLSCSQTLNHNVMYWYQQKSSQAPKLLFHYYDKDFNNEADTPDNFQSRRPNTSFCFLDIRSPGLGDTAMYLCATSRATDTDGYTFGSGTRLTVV.

The V gene is TRBV14, the J gene TRBJ2-7; 7 nucleotides agree with TRBD1. CDR1 SGHDN and CDR2 FVKESK come from the germline V gene. The ends lost 5 bases at V and 3 bases at J; junction bases unmatched: 10. CDR3 length equals 15 residues. CDR3 amino acids: CASSTHPGGIYEQYV. Here the CDR3 DNA reads TGTGCCAGCAGCACCCACCCAGGGGGTATCTACGAGCAGTACGTC.

V is TRBV4-3 and J is TRBJ2-2; 7 bases are a match to TRBD1. Germline lookup yields CDR1 LGHNA and CDR2 YSLEER. V gave up 6 bases and J gave up 1 base; unmatched junction bases: 2. This CDR3 spans 14 amino acids. Here the CDR3 reads CASSWTGNTGELFF. CDR3 DNA: TGCGCCAGCAGTTGGACAGGGAACACCGGGGAGCTGTTTTTT.

The chain has TRBV9 and TRBJ2-6; D perhaps matches TRBD1 (5 bases). V lost 4 bases, J lost 0 bases, and 11 bases lay in between. Germline assignment: CDR1 SGDLS and CDR2 YYNGEE. The CDR3 has 16 amino acids. DNA for the CDR3: TGTGCCAGCAGCCCATTGACAGTCTCTGGGGCCAACGTCCTGACTTTC. This codes for CASSPLTVSGANVLTF.

This chain uses TRBV5-1 with TRBJ2-1; D is unclear. The CDR3 has 14 residues. Germline CDR1 SGHRS, CDR2 YFSETQ. Trimming pared 4 bases from V and 4 bases from J, leaving 12 bases between. The CDR3 region has the DNA TGCGCCAGCAGCCCCGCCGACGGTTACAATGAGCAGTTCTTC. Translating it yields CASSPADGYNEQFF.

The J gene is TRBJ2-1, the V gene TRBV2, with 8 bases identical to TRBD2. Germline loops: CDR1 SNHLY, CDR2 FYNNEI. The J segment lost 8 bases and the V segment lost 6 bases, leaving 15 bases of the junction unmatched. The CDR3 is 16 amino acids. CDR3 in amino acids: CASRRGGATLRDEQFF. The CDR3 bases are TGTGCCAGCAGACGGGGGGGCGCCACCCTCCGCGATGAGCAGTTCTTC.

This chain uses TRBV28 with TRBJ2-1, with 9 bases identical to TRBD2. Germline V gives CDR1 MDHEN, CDR2 SYDVKM. J lost 8 bases, V lost 6 bases, and 11 bases had no gene match. This CDR3 has 15 amino acids. The CDR3 DNA sequence: TGTGCCAGCAGGGTTAAGACTCTAGCGGGGTATGAGCAGTTCTTC. It encodes CASRVKTLAGYEQFF.

The chain recombines TRBV11-3 with TRBJ2-5, with unresolved D. The CDR3 runs to 13 residues. The V gene's germline CDR1 is SGHNT and CDR2 YENEEA. V lost 4 bases, J lost 3 bases, and 9 bases lay in between. CDR3: CASSYNSKETQYF. The CDR3 bases are TGTGCCAGCAGCTATAACAGTAAAGAGACCCAGTACTTC.

This clone was observed a few times. V and J are TRBV7-9 and TRBJ2-1; TRBD2 matches 8 bases. The junction had 7 bases not matched to a gene; V was cut back by 1 base and J by 8 bases. Germline V gives CDR1 SEHNR, CDR2 FQNEAQ (reference sequence). This CDR3 has 15 amino acids. CDR3 nucleotide sequence: TGTGCCAGCAGCTTAGAGGGCGGGGGGAAGGATGAGCAGTTCTTC. It specifies CASSLEGGGKDEQFF.

The chain has TRBV7-9 and TRBJ2-2; D unresolved. Per the germline V gene, CDR1 is SEHNR and CDR2 is FQNEAQ (reference sequence). The CDR3 has 12 amino acids. V was trimmed by 1 base and J by 6 bases, leaving 3 bases between them. DNA of the CDR3: TGTGCCAGCAGCTTAGACTCCGGGGAGCTGTTTTTT. This encodes CASSLDSGELFF.

For this clone: The junction and the germline gene differ at one end; a read error may be behind it. The chain carries TRBV7-2 and TRBJ2-7, with D perhaps assigned TRBD1 or TRBD2 (6 bases each). The CDR3 is 15 residues long. The germline gives CDR1 SGHTA, CDR2 FQGNSA. CDR3 sequence (DNA): TGTGTCAGCAGCTTAGAGGGGGGAGCATTCTACGAGCAGTACTTC. It translates to CVSSLEGGAFYEQYF.